Listed below are T cell receptor beta chains from one sample, sequenced in a study of shared clonotypes between healthy human individuals. Sequenced by immunoSEQ multiplex PCR; TCRdb stores in-frame clones only, minus some. The data hold about 2,500,000 clones, with just over 90% observed a single time. The sample consisted of naive CD4+ T cells sorted from blood. The receptors derive from a man aged 18-30 years in good health. The CDR3 runs from the conserved cysteine through the conserved F or W. Each record gives: D gene, V gene, J gene, clone size, CDR3 DNA, CDR3 protein. A D gene is named only where the DNA matches it firmly. Only some rows state a clone size, as once, few, many or a class for expanded clones.

D gene: .; V gene: TRBV5-1; J gene: TRBJ1-5; clone size: .; CDR3 DNA: TGCGCCAGCAGCTTGGCGGACGGTCAGCCCCAGCATTTT; CDR3 protein: CASSLADGQPQHF
D gene: .; V gene: TRBV7-6; J gene: TRBJ2-2; clone size: .; CDR3 DNA: TGTGCCAGCAGCCCTGGTGGCTACACCGGGGAGCTGTTTTTT; CDR3 protein: CASSPGGYTGELFF
D gene: TRBD1; V gene: TRBV5-1; J gene: TRBJ2-2; clone size: .; CDR3 DNA: TGCGCCAGCAGCTTTGGGACAGCGAACACCGGGGAGCTGTTTTTT; CDR3 protein: CASSFGTANTGELFF
D gene: .; V gene: TRBV5-1; J gene: TRBJ1-5; clone size: .; CDR3 DNA: TGCGCCAGCAGCTTTCCGGGACGCCCGGATAGCAATCAGCCCCAGCATTTT; CDR3 protein: CASSFPGRPDSNQPQHF
D gene: TRBD1; V gene: TRBV18; J gene: TRBJ2-1; clone size: .; CDR3 DNA: TGTGCCAGCTCACCCAGGACAGGGGCGACTAATGAGCAGTTCTTC; CDR3 protein: CASSPRTGATNEQFF
D gene: .; V gene: TRBV19; J gene: TRBJ2-3; clone size: .; CDR3 DNA: TGTGCCAGTAGTTCCCAGCGGGGCACAGATACGCAGTATTTT; CDR3 protein: CASSSQRGTDTQYF
D gene: .; V gene: TRBV9; J gene: TRBJ2-2; clone size: once; CDR3 DNA: TGTGCCAGCAGCCCCTACTCCGGGGGTTTCGACGGGGAGCTGTTTTTT; CDR3 protein: CASSPYSGGFDGELFF
D gene: TRBD2; V gene: TRBV9; J gene: TRBJ2-7; clone size: .; CDR3 DNA: TGTGCCAGCAGCCCAGCGGGAAGGGTCTCGGTGCAGTACTTC; CDR3 protein: CASSPAGRVSVQYF
D gene: TRBD1; V gene: TRBV2; J gene: TRBJ2-7; clone size: .; CDR3 DNA: TGTACCAGCAGTGAAGGGGGCACGCAGTACTTC; CDR3 protein: CTSSEGGTQYF
D gene: TRBD1; V gene: TRBV6-1; J gene: TRBJ1-5; clone size: once; CDR3 DNA: TGTGCCAGCAGGAACAGGGGTAACAATCAGCCCCAGCATTTT; CDR3 protein: CASRNRGNNQPQHF
D gene: TRBD2; V gene: TRBV5-1; J gene: TRBJ2-1; clone size: .; CDR3 DNA: TGCGCCAGCAGCCCCGGGACTAGCGGGAAAAGGTCCTACAATGAGCAGTTCTTC; CDR3 protein: CASSPGTSGKRSYNEQFF
D gene: .; V gene: TRBV30; J gene: TRBJ2-5; clone size: .; CDR3 DNA: TGTGCTTGTACAGGGGGGGGTGAGACCCAGTACTTC; CDR3 protein: CACTGGGETQYF
D gene: .; V gene: TRBV10-3; J gene: TRBJ2-7; clone size: .; CDR3 DNA: TGTGCCATCAGTCCCGAGGCGCGAGGCTCCTACGAGCAGTACTTC; CDR3 protein: CAISPEARGSYEQYF
D gene: TRBD2; V gene: TRBV5-1; J gene: TRBJ2-1; clone size: .; CDR3 DNA: TGCGCCAGCAGCTTGCGAGGGACTAGCGGGAGCTTCTACAATGAGCAGTTCTTC; CDR3 protein: CASSLRGTSGSFYNEQFF
D gene: .; V gene: TRBV28; J gene: TRBJ1-5; clone size: few; CDR3 DNA: TGTGCCAGCATCGGGGTTCTCGGACAGCCCCAGCATTTT; CDR3 protein: CASIGVLGQPQHF
D gene: .; V gene: TRBV27; J gene: TRBJ1-6; clone size: few; CDR3 DNA: TGTGCCAGCAGTTTATGGCCGCGTGATCCCCTCCACTTT; CDR3 protein: CASSLWPRDPLHF
D gene: .; V gene: TRBV23-1; J gene: TRBJ1-5; clone size: few; CDR3 DNA: TGCGCCACCGAGGGGGACGGGAACGATCAGCCCCAGCATTTT; CDR3 protein: CATEGDGNDQPQHF
D gene: TRBD2; V gene: TRBV5-6; J gene: TRBJ2-7; clone size: few; CDR3 DNA: TGTGCCAGCAGCTTGGGACTAGCGGGAGCCTACGAGCAGTACTTC; CDR3 protein: CASSLGLAGAYEQYF
D gene: .; V gene: TRBV2; J gene: TRBJ2-2; clone size: .; CDR3 DNA: TGTGCCAGCAGTGAGTCTAGCAGCGGGGAGCTGTTTTTT; CDR3 protein: CASSESSSGELFF
D gene: .; V gene: TRBV5-4; J gene: TRBJ1-6; clone size: few; CDR3 DNA: TGTGCCAGCAGCTTAGGGCTGGATTCACCCCTCCACTTT; CDR3 protein: CASSLGLDSPLHF
D gene: TRBD2; V gene: TRBV29-1; J gene: TRBJ2-1; clone size: .; CDR3 DNA: TGCACCGCGGCGGGGGGATACAATGAGCAGTTCTTC; CDR3 protein: CTAAGGYNEQFF
D gene: .; V gene: TRBV5-8; J gene: TRBJ1-6; clone size: .; CDR3 DNA: TGTGCCAGCAGCTTGGACAGGGATACCTATAATTCACCCCTCCACTTT; CDR3 protein: CASSLDRDTYNSPLHF
D gene: .; V gene: TRBV15; J gene: TRBJ2-5; clone size: once; CDR3 DNA: TGTGCCACCAGCAGAGACAGGGGAGAGACCCAGTACTTC; CDR3 protein: CATSRDRGETQYF
D gene: TRBD1; V gene: TRBV30; J gene: TRBJ1-4; clone size: .; CDR3 DNA: TGTGCCTGGGCAGGGGGGTTTAATGAAAAACTGTTTTTT; CDR3 protein: CAWAGGFNEKLFF
D gene: TRBD1; V gene: TRBV7-9; J gene: TRBJ2-7; clone size: .; CDR3 DNA: TGTGCCAGCAGGGACAGGGGGCGCACAGACGAGCAGTACTTC; CDR3 protein: CASRDRGRTDEQYF
D gene: .; V gene: TRBV6-6; J gene: TRBJ1-1; clone size: once; CDR3 DNA: TGTGCCAGCAGTCCCGAGGGGGGCGGCACTGAAGCTTTCTTT; CDR3 protein: CASSPEGGGTEAFF
D gene: .; V gene: TRBV9; J gene: TRBJ2-7; clone size: .; CDR3 DNA: TGTGCCAGCAGCTTGGAGGGCGTCTCCTACGAGCAGTACTTC; CDR3 protein: CASSLEGVSYEQYF
D gene: .; V gene: TRBV6-1; J gene: TRBJ2-2; clone size: .; CDR3 DNA: TGTGCCAGCAGTGAAGGGGCCGTCCTAGCGACCGGGGAGCTGTTTTTT; CDR3 protein: CASSEGAVLATGELFF